This section outlines one T cell receptor beta chain sequence together with its context. Per the study methods: From reference gene primer amplification, estimates of nucleated cell counts were derived. The method was immunoSEQ multiplex PCR; TCRdb's version includes in-frame clones alone and lacks a portion of them. V and J calls and clone size follow that table, whereas D and trimming were derived from the DNA. The profile shows about 98,000 clones, roughly 80% of them singletons. This sample was included in a study of blood T cell repertoires in COVID-19. As for the study in general: Sites in the United States, Italy and Spain provided acute and convalescent COVID-19 samples. PBMCs, B-cell-depleted T cells, or T cells provided the cDNA or gDNA that made up the material.

Sequenced sample: peripheral blood. This clonotype was obtained from a woman of 80 years or more with acute or convalescent COVID-19.

The CDR3 DNA is TGTGCCAGCAGTTACTCGGCCGGAGGGCATGAGCAGTTCTTC. Translated: CASSYSAGGHEQFF. J is TRBJ2-1 and V is TRBV6-2 or TRBV6-3, with D maybe TRBD2 (6 bases). The V end lost 0 bases, the J end lost 8 bases, and 11 bases lay between the germline ends. The CDR3 length is 14 residues. Germline CDR1 is MNHEY and CDR2 is SVGEGT.